This T cell receptor (beta chain) was observed in a study of blood T cell repertoires in COVID-19. Study context: The United States, Italy and Spain supplied acute and convalescent COVID-19 samples. T cells, B-cell-depleted T cells, or PBMCs supplied cDNA or gDNA.

In the original analysis: Estimated nucleated cell counts came from reference gene primer amplification. Generated by immunoSEQ multiplex PCR, the TCRdb table keeps only in-frame clones and is missing some. V and J calls and clone size are those listed in that table; D and trimming were worked out from the DNA. Counted here are under 250,000 clones, 80% to 85% occurring once; the ten biggest clones make up around 5.5%. This CDR3 contains 14 residues. Germline loops: CDR1 SGDLS, CDR2 YYNGEE. V was clipped by 4 bases and J by 4 bases; unmatched bases: 5. The chain uses TRBV9 and TRBJ2-3, with 8 bases aligning to TRBD2. The sequencing sample was made of peripheral blood. This receptor was identified in a woman aged 55-69 years who had recovered from COVID-19. In DNA form, the CDR3 reads TGTGCCAGCAGCTTTAGCGGGGTCTCAGATACGCAGTATTTT. Translated, it gives CASSFSGVSDTQYF.